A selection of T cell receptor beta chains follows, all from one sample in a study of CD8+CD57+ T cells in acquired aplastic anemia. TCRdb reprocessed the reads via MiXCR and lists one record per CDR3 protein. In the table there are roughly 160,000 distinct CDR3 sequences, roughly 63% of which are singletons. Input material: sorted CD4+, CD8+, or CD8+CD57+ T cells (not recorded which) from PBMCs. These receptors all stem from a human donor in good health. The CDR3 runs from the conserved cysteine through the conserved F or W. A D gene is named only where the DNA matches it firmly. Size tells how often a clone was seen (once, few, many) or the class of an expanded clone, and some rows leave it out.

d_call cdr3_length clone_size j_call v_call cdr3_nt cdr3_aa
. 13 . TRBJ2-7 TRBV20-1 TGCAGTGCTGCACAGGGTCGAGACTACGAGCAGTACTTC CSAAQGRDYEQYF
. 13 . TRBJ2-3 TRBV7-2 TGTGCCAGCAGCTTAGGGGTGGCAGATGCGCAGTATTTT CASSLGVADAQYF
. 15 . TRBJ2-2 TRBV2 TGTGCCAGCAGTGACAGAGATCCGAACACCGGGGAGCTGTTTTTT CASSDRDPNTGELFF
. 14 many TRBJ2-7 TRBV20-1 TGCAGTGCTAGGGGTCCGACGACCTTCTACGAGCAGTACTTC CSARGPTTFYEQYF
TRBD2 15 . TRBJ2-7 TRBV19 TGTGCCAGTAGTGGCCGGGGAGCGGGAACCCACGAGCAGTACTTC CASSGRGAGTHEQYF
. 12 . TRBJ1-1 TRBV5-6 TGTGCCAGCATATACTGGTTGTCTGAAGCTTTCTTT CASIYWLSEAFF
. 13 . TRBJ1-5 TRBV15 TGTGCCACCACTCATGGGTTCTCTCAGCCCCAGCATTTT CATTHGFSQPQHF
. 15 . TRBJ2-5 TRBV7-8 TGTGCCAGCAGCGATCATAGGGTGGCCGGCGAGACCCAGTACTTC CASSDHRVAGETQYF
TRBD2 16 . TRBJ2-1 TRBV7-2 TGTGCCAGCAGTGAAGAGCGGGGGGGTACCTACAATGAGCAGTTCTTC CASSEERGGTYNEQFF
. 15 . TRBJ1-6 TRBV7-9 TGTGCCAGCAGCTTATCAGGGTCCCTGGATTCACCCCTCCACTTT CASSLSGSLDSPLHF
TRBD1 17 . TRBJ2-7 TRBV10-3 TGTGCCATCAGCCAGTGGGGGAAGGACAGGGAGCTATACGAGCAGTACTTC CAISQWGKDRELYEQYF
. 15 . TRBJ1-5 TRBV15 TGTGCCACCAGCAGAGATGTTGTGGGCAATCAGCCCCAGCATTTT CATSRDVVGNQPQHF
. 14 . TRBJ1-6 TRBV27 TGTGCCAGCAGTTCACCCGGGACCAATTCACCCCTCCACTTT CASSSPGTNSPLHF
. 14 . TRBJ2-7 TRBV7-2 TGTGCCAGCAGCTTCCGGACAGTCTCCTACGAGCAGTACTTC CASSFRTVSYEQYF
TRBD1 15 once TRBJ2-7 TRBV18 TGTGCCAGCTCAACGGACAGGGTTTCGGTTTACGAGCAGTACTTC CASSTDRVSVYEQYF
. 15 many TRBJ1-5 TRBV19 TGTGCCAGTAGTCCTCCGGGCCTGAGCAATCAGCCCCAGCATTTT CASSPPGLSNQPQHF
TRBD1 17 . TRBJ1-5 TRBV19 TGTGCCAGCACCACGCTCCAAGGGACAGGGGGCAATCAGCCCCAGCATTTT CASTTLQGTGGNQPQHF
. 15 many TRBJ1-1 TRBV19 TGTGCCAGTAGTATGGGTTCGGCGCAAAACACTGAAGCTTTCTTT CASSMGSAQNTEAFF
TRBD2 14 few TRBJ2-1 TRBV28 TGTGCCAGCAGTTTCAGCGGGAGAATCAATGAGCAGTTCTTC CASSFSGRINEQFF
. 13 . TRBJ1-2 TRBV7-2 TGTGCCAGCAGCCCCGCTCTCAGGGATGGCTACACCTTC CASSPALRDGYTF
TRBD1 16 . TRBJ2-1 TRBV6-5 TGTGCCAGCAGTTACGATTCATCGGCAGGGGGCAATGAGCAGTTCTTC CASSYDSSAGGNEQFF
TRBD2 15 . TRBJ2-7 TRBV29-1 TGCAGCGTTGAAGGGTCTCCTAGCGGGAGTTACGAGCAGTACTTC CSVEGSPSGSYEQYF
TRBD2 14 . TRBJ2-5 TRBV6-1 TGTGCCAGCAGGACTAGCGGGAGAGGAGAGACCCAGTACTTC CASRTSGRGETQYF
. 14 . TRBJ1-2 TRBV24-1 TGTGCCACCAGTGACCCCTTCGACAGGCATGGCTACACCTTC CATSDPFDRHGYTF
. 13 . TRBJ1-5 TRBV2 TGTGCCAGCAAATGGACAAACAATCAGCCCCAGCATTTT CASKWTNNQPQHF
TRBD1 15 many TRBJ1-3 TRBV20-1 TGCAGTGCTAGAGATCAGGGGGGTCCGGGAAACACCATATATTTT CSARDQGGPGNTIYF
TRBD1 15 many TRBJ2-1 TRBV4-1 TGCGCCAGCAGCCAAGCTCCAGGGGGTTTCTATGAGCAGTTCTTC CASSQAPGGFYEQFF
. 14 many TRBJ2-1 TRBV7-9 TGTGCCAGCAGTCCCCTCGACCGTAACAATGAGCAGTTCTTC CASSPLDRNNEQFF
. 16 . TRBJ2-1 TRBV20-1 TGCAGTGCTAGAGATCTTGCGGGGGCCGATCTCAATGAGCAGTTCTTC CSARDLAGADLNEQFF
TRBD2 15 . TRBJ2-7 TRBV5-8 TGTGCCAGCACCACGGGACTAGTAAGCACCTACGAGCAGTACTTC CASTTGLVSTYEQYF
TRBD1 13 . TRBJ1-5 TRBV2 TGTGCCAGCCTCGGACAGGGTACTCAGCCCCAGCATTTT CASLGQGTQPQHF
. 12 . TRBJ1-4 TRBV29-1 TGCAGCGTTGGGAAGCTTAATGAAAAACTGTTTTTT CSVGKLNEKLFF